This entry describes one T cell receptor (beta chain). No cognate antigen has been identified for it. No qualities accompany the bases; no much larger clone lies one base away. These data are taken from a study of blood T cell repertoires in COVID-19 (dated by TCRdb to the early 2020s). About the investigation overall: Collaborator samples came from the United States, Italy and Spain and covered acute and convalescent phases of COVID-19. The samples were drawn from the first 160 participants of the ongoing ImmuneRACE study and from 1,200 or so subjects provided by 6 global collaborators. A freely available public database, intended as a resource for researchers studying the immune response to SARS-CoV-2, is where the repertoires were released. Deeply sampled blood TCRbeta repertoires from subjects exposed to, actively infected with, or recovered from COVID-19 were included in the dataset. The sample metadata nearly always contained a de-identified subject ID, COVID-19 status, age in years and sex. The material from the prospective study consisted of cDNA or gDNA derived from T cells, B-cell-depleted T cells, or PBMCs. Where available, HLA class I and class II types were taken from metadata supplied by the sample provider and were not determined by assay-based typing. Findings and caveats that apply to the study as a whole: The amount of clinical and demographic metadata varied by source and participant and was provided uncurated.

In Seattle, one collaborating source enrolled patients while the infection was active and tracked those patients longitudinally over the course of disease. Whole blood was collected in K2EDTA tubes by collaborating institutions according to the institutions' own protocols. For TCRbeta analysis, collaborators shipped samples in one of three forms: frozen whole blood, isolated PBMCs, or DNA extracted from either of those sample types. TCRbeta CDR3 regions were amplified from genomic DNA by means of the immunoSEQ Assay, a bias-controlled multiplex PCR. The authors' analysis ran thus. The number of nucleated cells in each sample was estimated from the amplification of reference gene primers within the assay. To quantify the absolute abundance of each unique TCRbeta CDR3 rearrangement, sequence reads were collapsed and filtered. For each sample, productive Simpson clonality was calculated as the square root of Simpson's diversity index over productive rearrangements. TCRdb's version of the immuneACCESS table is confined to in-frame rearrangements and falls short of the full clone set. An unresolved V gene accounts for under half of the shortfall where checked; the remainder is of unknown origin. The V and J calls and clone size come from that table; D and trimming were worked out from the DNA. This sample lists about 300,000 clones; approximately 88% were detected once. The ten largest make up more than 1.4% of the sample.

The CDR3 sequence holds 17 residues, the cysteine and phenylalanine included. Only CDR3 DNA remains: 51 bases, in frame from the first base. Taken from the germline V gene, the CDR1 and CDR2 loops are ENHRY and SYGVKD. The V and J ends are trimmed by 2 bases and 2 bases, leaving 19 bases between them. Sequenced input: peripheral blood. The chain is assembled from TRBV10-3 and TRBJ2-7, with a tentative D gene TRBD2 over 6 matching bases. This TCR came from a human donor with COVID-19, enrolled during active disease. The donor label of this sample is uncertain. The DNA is TGTGCCATCAGTGAGCCGCCGGGAGCGGCAGGTGCCTACGAGCAGTACTTC. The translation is CAISEPPGAAGAYEQYF.